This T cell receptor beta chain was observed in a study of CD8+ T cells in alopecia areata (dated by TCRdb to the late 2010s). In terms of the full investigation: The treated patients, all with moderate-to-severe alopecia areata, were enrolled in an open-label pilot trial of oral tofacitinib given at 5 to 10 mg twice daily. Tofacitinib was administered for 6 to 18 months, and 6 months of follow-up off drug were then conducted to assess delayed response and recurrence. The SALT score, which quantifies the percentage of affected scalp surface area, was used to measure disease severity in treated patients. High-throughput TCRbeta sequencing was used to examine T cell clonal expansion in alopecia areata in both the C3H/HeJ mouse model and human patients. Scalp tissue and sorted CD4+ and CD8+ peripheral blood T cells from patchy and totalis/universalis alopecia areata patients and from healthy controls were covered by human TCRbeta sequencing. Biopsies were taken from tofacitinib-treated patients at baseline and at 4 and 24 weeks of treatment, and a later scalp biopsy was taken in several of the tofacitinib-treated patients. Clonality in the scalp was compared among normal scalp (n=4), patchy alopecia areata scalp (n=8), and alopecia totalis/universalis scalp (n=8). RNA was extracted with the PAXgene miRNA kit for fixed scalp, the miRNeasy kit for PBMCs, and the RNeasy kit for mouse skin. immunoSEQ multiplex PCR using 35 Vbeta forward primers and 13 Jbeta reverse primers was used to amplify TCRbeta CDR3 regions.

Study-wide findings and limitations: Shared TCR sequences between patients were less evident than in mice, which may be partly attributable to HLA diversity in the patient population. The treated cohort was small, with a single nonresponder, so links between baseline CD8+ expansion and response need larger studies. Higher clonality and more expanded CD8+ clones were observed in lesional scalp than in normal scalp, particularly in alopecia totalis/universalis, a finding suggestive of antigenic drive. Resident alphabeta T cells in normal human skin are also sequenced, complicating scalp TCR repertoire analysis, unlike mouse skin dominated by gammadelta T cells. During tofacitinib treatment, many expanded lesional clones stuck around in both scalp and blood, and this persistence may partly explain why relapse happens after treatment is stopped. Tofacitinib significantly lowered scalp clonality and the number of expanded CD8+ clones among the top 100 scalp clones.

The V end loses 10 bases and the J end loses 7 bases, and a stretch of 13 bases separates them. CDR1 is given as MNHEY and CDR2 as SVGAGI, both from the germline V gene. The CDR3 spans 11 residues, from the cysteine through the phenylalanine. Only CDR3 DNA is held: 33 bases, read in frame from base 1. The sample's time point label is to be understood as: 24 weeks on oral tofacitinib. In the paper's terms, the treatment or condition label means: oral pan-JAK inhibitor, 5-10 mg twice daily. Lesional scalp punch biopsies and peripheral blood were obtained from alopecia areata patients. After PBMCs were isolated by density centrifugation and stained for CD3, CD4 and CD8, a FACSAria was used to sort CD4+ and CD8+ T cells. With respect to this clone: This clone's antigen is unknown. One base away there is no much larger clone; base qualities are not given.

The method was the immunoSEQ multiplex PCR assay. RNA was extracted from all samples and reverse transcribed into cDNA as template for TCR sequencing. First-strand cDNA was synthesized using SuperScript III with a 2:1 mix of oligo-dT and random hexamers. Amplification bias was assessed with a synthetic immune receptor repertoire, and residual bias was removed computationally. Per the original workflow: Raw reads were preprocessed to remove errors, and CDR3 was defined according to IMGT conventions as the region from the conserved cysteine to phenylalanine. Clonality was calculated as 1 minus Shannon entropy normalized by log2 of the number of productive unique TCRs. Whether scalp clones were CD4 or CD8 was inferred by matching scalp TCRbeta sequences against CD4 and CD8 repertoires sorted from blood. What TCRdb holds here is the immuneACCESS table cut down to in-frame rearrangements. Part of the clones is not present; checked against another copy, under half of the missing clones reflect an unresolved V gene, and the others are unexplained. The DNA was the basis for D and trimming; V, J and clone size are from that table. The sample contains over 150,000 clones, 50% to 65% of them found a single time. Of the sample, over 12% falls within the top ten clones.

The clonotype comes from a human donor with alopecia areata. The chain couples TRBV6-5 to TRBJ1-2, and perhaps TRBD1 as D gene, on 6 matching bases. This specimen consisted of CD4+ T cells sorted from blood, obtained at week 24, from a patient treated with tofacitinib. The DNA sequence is TGTGCCACCGCGGGGGGCACTGGCTACACCTTC. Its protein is CATAGGTGYTF.